Listed below are T cell receptor beta chains from one sample, sequenced in a study of T cell responses to AZD1222 COVID-19 vaccine. The protocol was immunoSEQ multiplex PCR, while the TCRdb copy is restricted to in-frame clones and leaves out a portion. Altogether around 80,000 clones are present, about 85% being singletons, with the ten largest covering roughly 1.3%. Sequenced here: peripheral blood, sampled 28 days after the second AZD1222 dose. All receptors come from an adult who received the AZD1222 COVID-19 vaccine. Each CDR3 is given without its conserved first and last residue. The order of the fields is CDR3 protein, clone size, J gene, V gene. Where a row states a size, it is once, few, many or the class of an expanded clone; other rows omit it.

CDR3 protein: ASSRQGVSSASPLH; clone size: -; J gene: TRBJ1-6; V gene: TRBV6-2/TRBV6-3
CDR3 protein: ASSLAGTANEKLF; clone size: -; J gene: TRBJ1-4; V gene: TRBV27
CDR3 protein: ASSVADNEQF; clone size: -; J gene: TRBJ2-1; V gene: TRBV9
CDR3 protein: ASSLGLGVLSSYEQY; clone size: -; J gene: TRBJ2-7; V gene: TRBV13
CDR3 protein: ASSPQSNQPQH; clone size: -; J gene: TRBJ1-5; V gene: TRBV18
CDR3 protein: ASSPPRGAGANVLT; clone size: -; J gene: TRBJ2-6; V gene: TRBV3-1/TRBV3-2
CDR3 protein: ASSRTQGNQPQH; clone size: -; J gene: TRBJ1-5; V gene: TRBV28
CDR3 protein: ASSTDTDTQY; clone size: -; J gene: TRBJ2-3; V gene: TRBV7-2
CDR3 protein: ASSSPTGSGGYT; clone size: -; J gene: TRBJ1-2; V gene: TRBV5-6
CDR3 protein: AGTSGGGSTDTQY; clone size: -; J gene: TRBJ2-3; V gene: TRBV30
CDR3 protein: ASSELKGVGETQY; clone size: -; J gene: TRBJ2-5; V gene: TRBV25-1
CDR3 protein: ASSARGTGNTIY; clone size: once; J gene: TRBJ1-3; V gene: TRBV2
CDR3 protein: ASSLIEGQIYGYT; clone size: -; J gene: TRBJ1-2; V gene: TRBV7-7
CDR3 protein: ASSPEGQVHQPQH; clone size: -; J gene: TRBJ1-5; V gene: TRBV5-1
CDR3 protein: ASGPGRATYEQY; clone size: -; J gene: TRBJ2-7; V gene: TRBV11-2
CDR3 protein: ASSPSSGGTEAF; clone size: -; J gene: TRBJ1-1; V gene: TRBV18
CDR3 protein: ASSFRLAGEVETQY; clone size: -; J gene: TRBJ2-5; V gene: TRBV7-7
CDR3 protein: ASSLGGRVGNEQF; clone size: -; J gene: TRBJ2-1; V gene: TRBV7-3
CDR3 protein: ASSFFGLAGGNTGELF; clone size: -; J gene: TRBJ2-2; V gene: TRBV27
CDR3 protein: ASSLRLGNQETQY; clone size: -; J gene: TRBJ2-5; V gene: TRBV6-5
CDR3 protein: ASSPVQGGTDTQY; clone size: once; J gene: TRBJ2-3; V gene: TRBV9
CDR3 protein: ASSQVETAGGTRYEQY; clone size: -; J gene: TRBJ2-7; V gene: TRBV4-2
CDR3 protein: ASSQRRLGEQY; clone size: -; J gene: TRBJ2-7; V gene: TRBV3-1/TRBV3-2
CDR3 protein: ASSLAMTGRSYEQY; clone size: -; J gene: TRBJ2-7; V gene: TRBV5-1
CDR3 protein: ASSYEGQGGLYEQY; clone size: -; J gene: TRBJ2-7; V gene: TRBV6-5
CDR3 protein: AWSRDHGAF; clone size: -; J gene: TRBJ1-1; V gene: TRBV30
CDR3 protein: ASSPAGLSSYNEQF; clone size: -; J gene: TRBJ2-1; V gene: TRBV2
CDR3 protein: ASSMASTGNEKLF; clone size: -; J gene: TRBJ1-4; V gene: TRBV19
CDR3 protein: ASSLAPGGRGTEAF; clone size: -; J gene: TRBJ1-1; V gene: TRBV5-1
CDR3 protein: ASSTYRGRLYEQY; clone size: -; J gene: TRBJ2-7; V gene: TRBV5-1
CDR3 protein: ASSFLRDSYGYT; clone size: once; J gene: TRBJ1-2; V gene: TRBV5-1
CDR3 protein: ASSPGLSADTQY; clone size: -; J gene: TRBJ2-3; V gene: TRBV5-1
CDR3 protein: ASSQGRVDSPLH; clone size: -; J gene: TRBJ1-6; V gene: TRBV18
CDR3 protein: ASSNAQLAKNIQY; clone size: -; J gene: TRBJ2-4; V gene: TRBV21-1
CDR3 protein: ASSFQGVGTGELF; clone size: -; J gene: TRBJ2-2; V gene: TRBV5-4
CDR3 protein: ASSLVSGGGEAF; clone size: -; J gene: TRBJ1-1; V gene: TRBV7-2
CDR3 protein: ASSIQNSPLH; clone size: -; J gene: TRBJ1-6; V gene: TRBV19
CDR3 protein: ASPLGATYEQY; clone size: -; J gene: TRBJ2-7; V gene: TRBV23-1
CDR3 protein: ASSGSGDTQY; clone size: -; J gene: TRBJ2-3; V gene: TRBV10-1
CDR3 protein: ASSVRGVAGGFTYNEQF; clone size: -; J gene: TRBJ2-1; V gene: TRBV7-9
CDR3 protein: ASSLVGTLSYEQY; clone size: -; J gene: TRBJ2-7; V gene: TRBV7-2
CDR3 protein: ASSLRLNTEAF; clone size: few; J gene: TRBJ1-1; V gene: TRBV12-3/TRBV12-4
CDR3 protein: ASSPRADSPYEQY; clone size: once; J gene: TRBJ2-7; V gene: TRBV18
CDR3 protein: ASSEAPSGNYNEQF; clone size: -; J gene: TRBJ2-1; V gene: TRBV2
CDR3 protein: ASSEGGRGYT; clone size: -; J gene: TRBJ1-2; V gene: TRBV25-1
CDR3 protein: ASSLKGDRGLAEAF; clone size: -; J gene: TRBJ1-1; V gene: TRBV28
CDR3 protein: ASSQHSYEQY; clone size: -; J gene: TRBJ2-7; V gene: TRBV3-1/TRBV3-2
CDR3 protein: ASSLGGGTGELF; clone size: once; J gene: TRBJ2-2; V gene: TRBV11-3